This T cell receptor (beta chain) came from a study of blood T cell repertoires in COVID-19. Study as a whole: Some COVID-19 samples were acute and others convalescent; all came from the United States, Italy and Spain. T cells, B-cell-depleted T cells, or PBMCs provided the cDNA or gDNA that served as material.

The CDR3 contains 13 residues. Assay: immunoSEQ multiplex PCR; the TCRdb copy retains only in-frame clones and omits some. The sample has over 95,000 clones; about four fifths are singletons. The V call is TRBV21-1, the J call TRBJ1-2; TRBD1 was called by the table and not checked on the DNA. TRBV21-1 is assigned pseudogene status. The origin of this receptor is a woman between 35 and 50 years old with acute or convalescent COVID-19. The sequencing sample was made of peripheral blood. The CDR3 region is CASSKERTDGYTF. Here the CDR3 DNA reads TGTGCCAGCAGCAAAGAGAGGACAGATGGCTACACCTTC.